The clone carrying this T cell receptor (beta chain) has at least ten counts. What it binds is not known. Every sequencing run generated over 170 million TCR-beta sequences from 15-18 subjects. TCRdb processed the 5' RACE reads anew with MiXCR; each CDR3 protein has one entry. Among about 22,000 distinct CDR3 sequences listed, 10% were seen once. This sample is part of a study of neurological immune-mediated disorders. General study results and limits: The highest TCR clonal expansion occurred in HTLV-1-associated myelopathy; multiple sclerosis fell below healthy controls.

The CDR3 has 14 residues. V lost 2 bases, J lost 5 bases, and 14 bases lay in between. Germline V gene sequence: CDR1 SGHRS, CDR2 YFSETQ. Sequenced sample: PBMCs. This chain uses TRBV5-1 with TRBJ2-7, with a tentative D call TRBD1 (6 bases). The receptor was derived from a woman aged 55-70 years with HTLV-1-associated myelopathy (HAM/TSP). The CDR3 sequence is CASSFRQVPDEQYF. The CDR3 DNA sequence: TGCGCCAGCAGCTTTCGACAGGTCCCCGACGAGCAGTACTTC. Based on the CDR3 plus reference TRBV5-1 and TRBJ2-7, the full variable domain is KAGVTQTPRYLIKTRGQQVTLSCSPISGHRSVSWYQQTPGQGLQFLFEYFSETQRNKGNFPGRFSGRQFSNSRSEMNVSTLELGDSALYLCASSFRQVPDEQYFGPGTRLTVT.